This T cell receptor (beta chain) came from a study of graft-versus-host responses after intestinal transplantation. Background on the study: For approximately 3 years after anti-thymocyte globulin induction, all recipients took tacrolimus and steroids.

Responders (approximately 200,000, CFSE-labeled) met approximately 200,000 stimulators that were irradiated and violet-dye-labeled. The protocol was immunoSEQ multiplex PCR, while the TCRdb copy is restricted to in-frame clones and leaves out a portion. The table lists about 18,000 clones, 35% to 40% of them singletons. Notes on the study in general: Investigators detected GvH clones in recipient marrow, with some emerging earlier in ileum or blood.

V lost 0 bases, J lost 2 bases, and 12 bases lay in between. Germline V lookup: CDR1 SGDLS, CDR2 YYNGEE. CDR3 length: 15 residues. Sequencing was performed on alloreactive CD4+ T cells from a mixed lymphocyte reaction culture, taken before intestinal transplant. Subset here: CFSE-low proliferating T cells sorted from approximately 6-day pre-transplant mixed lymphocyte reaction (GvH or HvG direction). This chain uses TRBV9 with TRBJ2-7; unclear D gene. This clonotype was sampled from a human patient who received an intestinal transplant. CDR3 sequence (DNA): TGTGCCAGCAGCGTAGCTAGTGGGCTTGCCTACGAGCAGTACTTC. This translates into CASSVASGLAYEQYF.